The 20 T cell receptor beta chains below all came from one sample that was sequenced in a study of sequential checkpoint blockade in melanoma. As to treatment: randomized to nivolumab then ipilimumab (arm A) or the reverse (arm B). The assay was immunoSEQ multiplex PCR, and TCRdb's table has in-frame clones only and misses some. The repertoire holds more than 30,000 clones, with roughly 90% as singletons. This sample comprised CD8+ T cells sorted from blood (inferred from file names), obtained from a patient given nivolumab and ipilimumab in sequence. The source is a human donor with melanoma.

The rearrangement joins TRBV4-3 to TRBJ2-2; 8 bases agree with TRBD1. V shed 1 base, J shed 5 bases, and the junction held 12 bases outside the gene matches. The CDR3 is made up of 18 amino acids. CDR1 and CDR2 from the germline V gene are LGHNA and YSLEER. CDR3 bases: TGCGCCAGCAGCCAAGTTCGGGGCGGACAGGGAGGTACCGGGGAGCTGTTTTTT. Translating it yields CASSQVRGGQGGTGELFF.

CDR3 loop: CASSPNWGLAGGREYEQYF. The CDR3 nucleotides read TGTGCCAGTAGTCCGAATTGGGGACTAGCGGGAGGTAGGGAATACGAGCAGTACTTC. The chain couples TRBV19 to TRBJ2-7; 15 bases map to TRBD2. The ends lost 5 bases at V and 4 bases at J; junction bases unmatched: 15. The CDR3 runs 19 residues. The V gene's germline CDR1 is LNHDA and CDR2 SQIVND (reference sequence).

The gene calls are TRBV2 and TRBJ2-7; a weak D match, TRBD2 (5 bases). This CDR3 has 12 amino acids. CDR1 is SNHLY, CDR2 FYNNEI, per germline. The V and J ends lost 4 bases and 7 bases respectively, with 11 bases between them. CDR3 coding DNA: TGTGCCAGCAGTGCGGGGTTCGGAGAGCAGTACTTC. Its translation is CASSAGFGEQYF.

V is TRBV7-9 and J is TRBJ2-1, with 9 bases fitting TRBD2. The CDR3 spans 15 residues. After removal of 5 bases from V and 5 bases from J, the junction contained 7 bases not matched to a gene. Germline V gene sequence: CDR1 SEHNR, CDR2 FQNEAQ (reference sequence). The CDR3 DNA reads as TGTGCCAGCAGCAAAATGCCTAGCGGGAACAATGAGCAGTTCTTC. This codes for CASSKMPSGNNEQFF. Drawing the rest from reference TRBV7-9 and TRBJ2-1, the complete variable domain is DTGVSQNPRHKITKRGQNVTFRCDPISEHNRLYWYRQTLGQGPEFLTYFQNEAQLEKSRLLSDRFSAERPKGSFSTLEIQRTEQGDSAMYLCASSKMPSGNNEQFFGPGTRLTVL.

J is TRBJ1-2 and V is TRBV28; D unclear. V lost 1 base and J 5 bases, leaving 17 bases between the germline ends. Germline V gives CDR1 MDHEN, CDR2 SYDVKM. This CDR3 is 16 amino acids long. CDR3 loop: CASSLSARLLRYGYTF. CDR3 sequence (DNA): TGTGCCAGCAGTTTATCTGCCAGGTTGCTACGTTATGGCTACACCTTC.

V usage is TRBV7-9 and J usage is TRBJ2-5; 13 nucleotides line up with TRBD2. CDR3 length equals 16 residues. From germline, CDR1 is SEHNR and CDR2 FQNEAQ (reference sequence). V shed 5 bases and J 5 bases; nucleotides not matched to a gene: 8. The CDR3 loop reads CASSLGLAGVRETQYF. As DNA, the CDR3 is TGTGCCAGCAGCCTAGGACTAGCGGGAGTACGGGAGACCCAGTACTTC.

This clone was recorded a few times. This chain links TRBV7-9 with TRBJ2-7; the D gene is possibly TRBD1 (6 bases). CDR3 length: 13 residues. V was pared by 1 base and J by 4 bases, with 8 bases between. Germline CDR1 is SEHNR and CDR2 is FQNEAQ (reference sequence). In nucleotides, the CDR3 is TGTGCCAGCAGCTTAGACAGGGCGTACGAGCAGTACTTC. This gives the protein CASSLDRAYEQYF.

CDR3 in DNA: TGTGCCAGTAGACACCGAGGGGGTACCTATGGCTACACCTTC. Amino acids: CASRHRGGTYGYTF. The chain has TRBV19 and TRBJ1-2, with a possible D match to TRBD1 (6 bases). The V gene lost 6 bases and the J gene lost 4 bases, with 15 bases spanning the gap. CDR3 size: 14 residues. The germline V gene encodes CDR1 LNHDA and CDR2 SQIVND (reference sequence).

V usage is TRBV9 and J usage is TRBJ2-2, with 10 bases lining up with TRBD2. The CDR3 spans 17 residues. The V gene's germline CDR1 is SGDLS and CDR2 YYNGEE. V lost 4 bases and J lost 3; bases outside the gene matches: 9. The DNA for the CDR3 is TGTGCCAGCAGCCCAAATCCCCTAGCGGGAGACACCGGGGAGCTGTTTTTT. It specifies CASSPNPLAGDTGELFF.

This chain connects TRBV21-1 to TRBJ2-1; the DNA was not used to check the table's D call, TRBD2. TRBV21-1 is given as a pseudogene. This CDR3 contains 18 residues. CDR3 DNA: TGTGCCAGCAGCAAAGAGCGGGTTAGCGGGGGTTGGTACAATGAGCAGTTCTTC. The encoded protein is CASSKERVSGGWYNEQFF.

The chain has TRBV27 and TRBJ2-5; D is unresolved. Germline CDR1 and CDR2: MNHEY and SMNVEV (reference sequence). This CDR3 has 15 residues. Trimming left V 2 bases short and J 2 bases short, with 12 bases between. The CDR3 sequence: CASSLRAYPQETQYF. CDR3 in DNA: TGTGCCAGCAGTTTACGAGCGTACCCACAAGAGACCCAGTACTTC.

V usage is TRBV6-1 and J usage is TRBJ2-7; 8 nucleotides align to TRBD1. The CDR3 is made up of 13 amino acids. Germline trimming cut 5 bases from V and 4 bases from J; bases unmatched to any gene: 4. The germline V gene has CDR1 MNHNS and CDR2 SASEGT. CDR3 DNA: TGTGCCAGCAGTCAGGACAGGGCTTACGAGCAGTACTTC. The encoded protein is CASSQDRAYEQYF.

The chain recombines TRBV28 with TRBJ2-7; D may be TRBD1 (6 bases). Germline values: CDR1 MDHEN, CDR2 SYDVKM. The length of the CDR3 is 13 residues. V was clipped by 5 bases and J by 5 bases, with 13 bases between them. CDR3 residues: CASSRQVEDEQYF. For the CDR3, the DNA is TGTGCCAGCAGTAGACAGGTAGAGGACGAGCAGTACTTC.

V gene TRBV6-5 combines with J gene TRBJ1-1, with D possibly matching TRBD1 (6 bases). V was pared by 6 bases and J by 4 bases, with 15 bases between. Germline V gene sequence: CDR1 MNHEY, CDR2 SVGAGI. The CDR3 has 14 residues. The chain's CDR3 is CASSLRGGGTEAFF. CDR3 in DNA: TGTGCCAGCAGCCTCAGGGGTGGAGGCACTGAAGCTTTCTTT.

The gene calls are TRBV27 and TRBJ2-7; 7 bases line up with TRBD1. The CDR3 contains 16 residues. The ends lost 2 bases at V and 5 bases at J; junction bases unmatched: 12. Germline V gives CDR1 MNHEY, CDR2 SMNVEV (reference sequence). The CDR3 nucleotides are TGTGCCAGCAGTTTAGCGCCGGGAACAGGGGATGACGAGCAGTACTTC. It translates to CASSLAPGTGDDEQYF.

The chain combines TRBV7-8 with TRBJ2-7; no definite D call. The CDR3 runs 13 residues. The V end was cut by 5 bases, the J end by 4 bases, with 12 bases between. Germline assignment: CDR1 SGHVS and CDR2 FQNEAQ. CDR3 bases: TGTGCCAGCAGCCGCCTAGGAAATTACGAGCAGTACTTC. This codes for CASSRLGNYEQYF.

The chain links TRBV5-1 to TRBJ2-1; maybe TRBD1 (5 bases). The V gene lost 2 bases and the J gene lost 3 bases, with 9 bases spanning the gap. Germline CDR1 and CDR2: SGHRS and YFSETQ. The CDR3 length is 14 residues. CDR3 loop: CASSFWGYYNEQFF. The CDR3 DNA is TGCGCCAGCAGCTTCTGGGGCTACTACAATGAGCAGTTCTTC.

This chain joins TRBV27 and TRBJ1-5, with a weak D call TRBD1 (6 bases). The CDR3 has 15 amino acids. CDR1 is MNHEY and CDR2 is SMNVEV in the germline V gene (reference sequence). V was clipped by 6 bases and J by 0 bases, with 12 bases between them. The CDR3 DNA reads as TGTGCCAGCAGGGCAGGGGCGTATAGCAATCAGCCCCAGCATTTT. It translates to CASRAGAYSNQPQHF.

As for this clone: This CDR3 is also generated by other DNA sequences in the sample. The J gene is TRBJ2-7, the V gene TRBV7-8; TRBD1 matches at 7 bases. The CDR3 extends over 13 amino acids. Per germline, CDR1 SGHVS and CDR2 FQNEAQ. CDR3 nucleotides: TGTTCTAGCAGCCTAGGACAGGCATACGAGCAGTACTTC. Protein sequence: CSSSLGQAYEQYF.

The chain carries TRBV4-2 and TRBJ1-5, with 8 bases matching TRBD1. The V and J ends lost 4 bases and 6 bases, in that order; junction bases with no gene match: 5. The CDR3 has 14 residues. Germline CDR1 reads LGHNA; CDR2 reads YNFKEQ. CDR3 loop: CASSPDRGTQPQHF. CDR3 DNA sequence: TGTGCCAGCAGCCCCGACAGGGGCACTCAGCCCCAGCATTTT.